This entry describes one TCR beta chain. This specimen comes from a study of blood T cell repertoires in COVID-19. For the study at large: Collection of acute and convalescent COVID-19 samples took place in the United States, Italy and Spain. T cells, B-cell-depleted T cells, or PBMCs supplied cDNA or gDNA.

Seattle patients were enrolled while actively infected and followed longitudinally. How the authors handled the data: Estimates of nucleated cell counts were drawn from the amplification of reference gene primers. The assay was immunoSEQ multiplex PCR, and TCRdb's table has in-frame clones only and misses some. Clone size and the V and J calls come from that table; the DNA yielded D and trimming. The sample contains some 350,000 clones, about nine tenths of which appear only once. Germline CDR1 is MNHEY and CDR2 is SVGAGI. This CDR3 region has 14 residues. After removal of 7 bases from V and 3 bases from J, the junction contained 6 bases not matched to a gene.

Sequenced input: peripheral blood. The TCR originated in a woman aged 70-85 years with COVID-19, enrolled during active disease. The genes are TRBV6-5 and TRBJ1-2; 9 nucleotides agree with TRBD1. The chain's CDR3 is CASTSTGGDYGYTF. CDR3 coding DNA: TGTGCCAGCACGTCAACAGGGGGCGACTATGGCTACACCTTC.